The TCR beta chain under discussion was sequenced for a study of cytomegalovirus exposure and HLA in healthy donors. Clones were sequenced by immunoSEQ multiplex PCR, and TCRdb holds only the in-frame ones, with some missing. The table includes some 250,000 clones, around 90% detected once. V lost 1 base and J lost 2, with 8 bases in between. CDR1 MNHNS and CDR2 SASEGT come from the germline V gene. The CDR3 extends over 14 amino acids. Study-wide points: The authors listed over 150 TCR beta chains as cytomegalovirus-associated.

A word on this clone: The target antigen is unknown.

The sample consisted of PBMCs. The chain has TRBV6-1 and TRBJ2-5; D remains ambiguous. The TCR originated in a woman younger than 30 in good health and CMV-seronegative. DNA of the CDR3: TGTGCCAGCAGTGAAGGGTGGCCTCAAGAGACCCAGTACTTC. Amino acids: CASSEGWPQETQYF.